This paragraph reports one TCR beta chain. No cognate antigen has been identified for it. Base quality data are lacking; no much larger clone is found one base away. Genomic DNA was extracted from sorted cells for sequencing of the TCRbeta CDR3 region. TCRbeta CDR3 regions were sequenced using the immunoSEQ Assay. TCRdb mirrors the immuneACCESS table, restricted to in-frame sequences. Some clones are absent from its copies; in checked studies, under half trace to an unresolved V gene, and the reason for the others is unknown. The sample has 60,000 to 80,000 clones on record, approximately 92% of them singletons. Together, the top ten hold over 9.5% of the sample. These data come from a study of OX40 agonist ivuxolimab in advanced cancers. In terms of the full investigation: Ivuxolimab, which targeted the costimulatory receptor OX40 (CD134), was an agonistic, fully human IgG2 monoclonal antibody. Of the roughly 52 dose-escalation patients, hepatocellular carcinoma was present in about 19, melanoma in approximately 15, renal cell carcinoma in 9 and head and neck cancer in 9. Three dose-escalation patients achieved partial responses, one with hepatocellular carcinoma and two with cutaneous melanoma. Patients were allowed to have had prior anti-PD-1, anti-PD-L1 or anti-CTLA-4 therapy, and more than 35% of the dose-escalation patients had been treated with checkpoint inhibitors. Intravenous ivuxolimab was administered to patients every 2 weeks at six dose levels: 0.01, 0.1, 0.3, 1.5, 3 and 10 mg/kg. Peripheral TCRbeta sequencing aimed to test whether ivuxolimab altered TCR sequence diversity and caused clonal T-cell expansion. The dose-escalation cohort was 80% to 90% male with a mean age of about 60 years, ranging from 23 to 79. The monotherapy dose-escalation portion (N of about 50 patients) of the phase I ivuxolimab trial is reported in the paper.

The investigation overall reported the following: In the 0.1-3.0 mg/kg groups, partial responders were among the patients with the lowest normalized peripheral clonal expansion, particularly in CD8+ T cells. Clonal expansion of both CD4+ and CD8+ blood T cells was observed from baseline to week 6 at doses 0.1 to 3.0 mg/kg. Which antigens the clonally expanded peripheral T cells were specific for was not determined. Low levels of normalized T-cell clonal expansion were also seen in some patients who did not respond. After ivuxolimab, CD8+ T cells had more expanded clones than CD4+ T cells on average.

Patients with autoimmune disease history or receiving systemic immunosuppression were excluded from the trial. In every dose cohort, peripheral blood was drawn for TCR sequencing at baseline, cycle 4 day 1, and cycle 7 day 1. The samples were taken from a phase I, first-in-human, multicenter, open-label dose-escalation trial of ivuxolimab. Adults with locally advanced or metastatic head and neck squamous cell, hepatocellular, melanoma or renal cell carcinoma were enrolled in the trial. Before TCR sequencing, CD4+ and CD8+ T cells were separately sorted from peripheral blood. At the junction V is shortened by 10 bases and J by 7 bases; bases outside the gene matches: 6. Including the terminal cysteine and phenylalanine, the CDR3 comprises 12 residues. CDR3 DNA only is kept here, 36 bases in frame from base 1. The germline V gene encodes CDR1 WSHSY and CDR2 SAAADI.

Sequenced here: CD4+ or CD8+ T cells sorted from blood, sampled in a trial of the OX40 agonist ivuxolimab. The TCR comes from an adult with an advanced solid tumor such as melanoma, head and neck, liver or kidney cancer. This receptor chain uses TRBV10-2 and TRBJ1-2; 10 nucleotides in the junction match TRBD1. The CDR3 protein: CATSGQGFGYTF. At the DNA level, the sequence is TGCGCCACTTCGGGACAGGGGTTTGGCTACACCTTC.